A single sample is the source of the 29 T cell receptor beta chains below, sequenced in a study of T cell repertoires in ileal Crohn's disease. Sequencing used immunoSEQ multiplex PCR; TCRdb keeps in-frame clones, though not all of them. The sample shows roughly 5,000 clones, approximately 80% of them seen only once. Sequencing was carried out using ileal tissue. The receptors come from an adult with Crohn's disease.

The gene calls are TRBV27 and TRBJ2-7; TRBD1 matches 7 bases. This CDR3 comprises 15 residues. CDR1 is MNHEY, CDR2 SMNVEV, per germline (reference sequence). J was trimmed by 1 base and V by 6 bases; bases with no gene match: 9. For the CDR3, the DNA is TGTGCCAGCAGCCACCGGAGCAGGGGGTCCTACGAGCAGTACTTC. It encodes CASSHRSRGSYEQYF.

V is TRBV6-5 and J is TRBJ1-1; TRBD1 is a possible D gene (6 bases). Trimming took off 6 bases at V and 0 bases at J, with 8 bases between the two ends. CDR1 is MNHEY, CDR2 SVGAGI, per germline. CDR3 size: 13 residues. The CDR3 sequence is CASRKGVNTEAFF. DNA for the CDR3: TGTGCCAGCAGGAAGGGGGTGAACACTGAAGCTTTCTTT.

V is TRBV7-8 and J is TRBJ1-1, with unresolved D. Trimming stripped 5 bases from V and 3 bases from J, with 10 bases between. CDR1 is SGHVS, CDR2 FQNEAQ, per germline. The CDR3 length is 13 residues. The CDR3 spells CASSPGGYTEAFF. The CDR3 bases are TGTGCCAGCAGCCCCGGAGGGTACACTGAAGCTTTCTTT.

The DNA of the CDR3 is TGTGCCAGCAGCCCGCAACAGGGCTACAATGAGCAGTTCTTC. Its protein product is CASSPQQGYNEQFF. J is TRBJ2-1 and V is TRBV7-9, with D tentatively TRBD1 (6 bases). The CDR3 covers 14 residues. Germline V lookup: CDR1 SEHNR, CDR2 FQNEAQ (reference sequence). V was clipped by 5 bases and J by 3 bases, with 11 bases between them.

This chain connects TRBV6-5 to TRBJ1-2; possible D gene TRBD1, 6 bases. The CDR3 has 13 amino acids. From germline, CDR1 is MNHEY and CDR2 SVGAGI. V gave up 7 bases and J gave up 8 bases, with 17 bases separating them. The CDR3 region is CASTDRRSLGYTF. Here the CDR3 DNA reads TGTGCCAGCACCGACAGGAGATCCCTAGGCTACACCTTC.

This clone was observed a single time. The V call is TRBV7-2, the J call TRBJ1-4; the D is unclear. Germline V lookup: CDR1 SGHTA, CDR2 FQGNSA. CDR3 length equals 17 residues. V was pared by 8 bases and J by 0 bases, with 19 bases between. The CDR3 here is CASRPAPGSPTNEKLFF. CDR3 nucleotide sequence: TGTGCCAGCCGACCTGCCCCCGGGTCGCCAACTAATGAAAAACTGTTTTTT. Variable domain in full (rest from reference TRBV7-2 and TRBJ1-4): GAGVSQSPSNKVTEKGKDVELRCDPISGHTALYWYRQSLGQGLEFLIYFQGNSAPDKSGLPSDRFSAERTGGSVSTLTIQRTQQEDSAVYLCASRPAPGSPTNEKLFFGSGTQLSVL.

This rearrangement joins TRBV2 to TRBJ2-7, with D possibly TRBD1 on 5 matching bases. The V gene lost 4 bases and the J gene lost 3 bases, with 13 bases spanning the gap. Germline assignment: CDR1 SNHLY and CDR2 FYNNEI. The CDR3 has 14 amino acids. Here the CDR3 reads CASSVQGGDYEQYF. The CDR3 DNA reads TGTGCCAGCAGTGTGCAGGGTGGTGACTACGAGCAGTACTTC.

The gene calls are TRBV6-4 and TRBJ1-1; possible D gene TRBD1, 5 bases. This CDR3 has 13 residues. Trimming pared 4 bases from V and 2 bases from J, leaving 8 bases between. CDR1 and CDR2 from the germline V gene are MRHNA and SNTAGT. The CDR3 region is CASSVRENTEAFF. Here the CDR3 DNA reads TGTGCCAGCAGTGTCAGGGAAAACACTGAAGCTTTCTTT.

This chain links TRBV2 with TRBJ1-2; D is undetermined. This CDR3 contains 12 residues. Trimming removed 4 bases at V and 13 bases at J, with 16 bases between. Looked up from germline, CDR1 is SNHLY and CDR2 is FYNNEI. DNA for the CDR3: TGTGCCAGCAGTGTCCTGGATGGTAGAGGCACCTTC. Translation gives CASSVLDGRGTF.

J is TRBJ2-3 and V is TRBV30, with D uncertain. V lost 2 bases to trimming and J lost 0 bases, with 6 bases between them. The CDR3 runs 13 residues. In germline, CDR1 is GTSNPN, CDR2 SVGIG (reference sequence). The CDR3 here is CAWSWPSTDTQYF. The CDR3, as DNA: TGTGCCTGGAGTTGGCCCAGCACAGATACGCAGTATTTT.

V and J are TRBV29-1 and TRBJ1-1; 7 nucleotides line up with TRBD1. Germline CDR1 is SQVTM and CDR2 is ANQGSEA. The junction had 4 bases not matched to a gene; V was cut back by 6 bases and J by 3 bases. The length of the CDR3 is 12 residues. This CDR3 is CSVGQLYTEAFF. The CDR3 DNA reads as TGCAGCGTGGGACAGTTATACACTGAAGCTTTCTTT.

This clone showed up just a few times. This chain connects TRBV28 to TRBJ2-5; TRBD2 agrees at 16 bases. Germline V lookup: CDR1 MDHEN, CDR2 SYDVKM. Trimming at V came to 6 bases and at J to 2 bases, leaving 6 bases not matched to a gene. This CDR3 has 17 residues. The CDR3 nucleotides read TGTGCCAGCAGCACCGGGACTAGCGGGGGGGGACAAGAGACCCAGTACTTC. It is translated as CASSTGTSGGGQETQYF.

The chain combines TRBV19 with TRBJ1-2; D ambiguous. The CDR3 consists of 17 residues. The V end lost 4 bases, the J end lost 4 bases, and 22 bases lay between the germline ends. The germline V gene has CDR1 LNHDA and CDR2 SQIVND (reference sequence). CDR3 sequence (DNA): TGTGCCAGTAGTAGCCTAGCGGCAAATCGAAAGACCTATGGCTACACCTTC. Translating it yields CASSSLAANRKTYGYTF.

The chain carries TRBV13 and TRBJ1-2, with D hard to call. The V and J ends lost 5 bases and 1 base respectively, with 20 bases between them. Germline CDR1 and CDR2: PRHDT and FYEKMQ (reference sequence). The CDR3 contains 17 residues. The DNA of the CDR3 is TGTGCCAGCAGCCTTCGCGAGCGATCCCCCCTTAACTATGGCTACACCTTC. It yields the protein CASSLRERSPLNYGYTF. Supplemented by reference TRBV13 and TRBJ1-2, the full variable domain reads AAGVIQSPRHLIKEKRETATLKCYPIPRHDTVYWYQQGPGQDPQFLISFYEKMQSDKGSIPDRFSAQQFSDYHSELNMSSLELGDSALYFCASSLRERSPLNYGYTFGSGTRLTVV.

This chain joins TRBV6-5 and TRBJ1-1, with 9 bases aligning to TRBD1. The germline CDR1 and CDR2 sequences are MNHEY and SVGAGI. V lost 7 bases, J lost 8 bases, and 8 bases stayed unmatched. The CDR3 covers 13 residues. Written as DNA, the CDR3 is TGTGCCAGCACCTCAGCGGACAGGGGAGAAGCTTTCTTT. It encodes CASTSADRGEAFF.

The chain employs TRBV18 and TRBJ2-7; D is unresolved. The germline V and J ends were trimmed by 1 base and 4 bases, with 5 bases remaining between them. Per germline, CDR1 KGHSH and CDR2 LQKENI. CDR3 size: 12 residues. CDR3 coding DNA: TGTGCCAGCTCACCACAACAGTACGAGCAGTACTTC. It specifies CASSPQQYEQYF.

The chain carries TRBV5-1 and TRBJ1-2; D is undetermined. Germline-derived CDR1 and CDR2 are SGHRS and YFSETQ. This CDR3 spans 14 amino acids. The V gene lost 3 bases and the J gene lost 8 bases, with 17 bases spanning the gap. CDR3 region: CASSSGNVGGGYTF. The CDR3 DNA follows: TGCGCCAGCAGCTCCGGAAACGTGGGAGGAGGCTACACCTTC.

This CDR3 is CATSREQTNSPLHF. The CDR3 bases are TGTGCCACCAGCAGGGAACAGACCAATTCACCCCTCCACTTT. This chain joins TRBV15 and TRBJ1-6; D not resolved. V shed 3 bases and J shed 7 bases, with 10 bases lying between them. This CDR3 has 14 residues. In germline, CDR1 is LNHNV, CDR2 YYDKDF (reference sequence).

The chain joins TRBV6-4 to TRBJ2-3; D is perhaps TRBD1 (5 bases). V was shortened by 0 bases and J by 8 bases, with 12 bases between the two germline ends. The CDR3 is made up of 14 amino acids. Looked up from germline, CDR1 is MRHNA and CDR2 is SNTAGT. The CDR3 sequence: CASSDSPGSGTQYF. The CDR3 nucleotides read TGTGCCAGCAGTGACTCCCCAGGGTCAGGTACGCAGTATTTT.

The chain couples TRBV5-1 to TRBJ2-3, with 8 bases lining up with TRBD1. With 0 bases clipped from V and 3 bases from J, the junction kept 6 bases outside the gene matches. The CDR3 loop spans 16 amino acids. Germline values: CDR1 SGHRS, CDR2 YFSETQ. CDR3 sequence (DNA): TGCGCCAGCAGCTTGGCCCCAGGACAGGGAACAGATACGCAGTATTTT. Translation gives CASSLAPGQGTDTQYF.

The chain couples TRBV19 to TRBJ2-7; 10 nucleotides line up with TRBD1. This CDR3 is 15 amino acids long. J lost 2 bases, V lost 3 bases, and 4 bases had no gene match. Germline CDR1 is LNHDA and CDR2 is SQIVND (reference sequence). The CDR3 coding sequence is TGTGCCAGTAGTATGGGACAGGGGAATACCTACGAGCAGTACTTC. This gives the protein CASSMGQGNTYEQYF.

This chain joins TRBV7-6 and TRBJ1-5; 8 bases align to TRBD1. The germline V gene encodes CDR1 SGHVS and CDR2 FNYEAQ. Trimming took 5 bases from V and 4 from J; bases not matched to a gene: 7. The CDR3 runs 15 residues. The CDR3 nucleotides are TGTGCCAGCAGCCCACTACAGGGGGGAAATCAGCCCCAGCATTTT. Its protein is CASSPLQGGNQPQHF.

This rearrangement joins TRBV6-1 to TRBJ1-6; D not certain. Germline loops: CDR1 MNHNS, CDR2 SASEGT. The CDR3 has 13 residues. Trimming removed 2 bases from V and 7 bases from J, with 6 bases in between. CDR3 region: CASSESENSPLHF. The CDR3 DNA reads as TGTGCCAGCAGTGAAAGCGAGAATTCACCCCTCCACTTT.

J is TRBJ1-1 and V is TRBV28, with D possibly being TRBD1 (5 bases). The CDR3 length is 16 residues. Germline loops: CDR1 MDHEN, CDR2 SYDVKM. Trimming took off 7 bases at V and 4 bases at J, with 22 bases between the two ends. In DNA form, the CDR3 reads TGTGCCAGCATTAAGGTGGGGGGGTTCGGCTTCACTGAAGCTTTCTTT. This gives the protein CASIKVGGFGFTEAFF.

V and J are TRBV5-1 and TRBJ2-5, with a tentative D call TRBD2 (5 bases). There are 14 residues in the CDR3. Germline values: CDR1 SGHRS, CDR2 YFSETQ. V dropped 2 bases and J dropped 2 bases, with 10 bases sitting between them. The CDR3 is CASSLLGVQETQYF. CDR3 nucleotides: TGCGCCAGCAGCTTACTAGGCGTTCAAGAGACCCAGTACTTC.

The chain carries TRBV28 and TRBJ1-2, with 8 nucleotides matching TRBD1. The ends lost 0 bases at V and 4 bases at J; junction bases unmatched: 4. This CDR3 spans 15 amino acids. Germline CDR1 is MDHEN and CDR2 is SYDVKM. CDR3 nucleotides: TGTGCCAGCAGTTTATGGGACAGGGACCCCTATGGCTACACCTTC. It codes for CASSLWDRDPYGYTF.

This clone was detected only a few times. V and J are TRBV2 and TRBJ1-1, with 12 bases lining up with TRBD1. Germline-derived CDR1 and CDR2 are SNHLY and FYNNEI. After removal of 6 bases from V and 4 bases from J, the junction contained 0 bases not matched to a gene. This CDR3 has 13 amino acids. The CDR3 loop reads CASRGQGATEAFF. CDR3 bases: TGTGCCAGCAGGGGACAGGGGGCCACTGAAGCTTTCTTT.

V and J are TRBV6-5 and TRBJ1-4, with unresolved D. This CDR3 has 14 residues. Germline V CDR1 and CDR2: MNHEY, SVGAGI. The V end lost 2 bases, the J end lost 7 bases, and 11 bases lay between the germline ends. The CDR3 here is CASSYTDPGEKLFF. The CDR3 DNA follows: TGTGCCAGCAGTTACACCGACCCGGGTGAAAAACTGTTTTTT.

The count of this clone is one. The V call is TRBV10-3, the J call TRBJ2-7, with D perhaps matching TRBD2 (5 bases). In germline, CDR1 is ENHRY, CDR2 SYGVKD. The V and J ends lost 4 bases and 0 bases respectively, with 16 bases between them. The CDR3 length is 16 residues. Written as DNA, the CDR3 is TGTGCCATCAGTGCCACTACTAGTCTCAGCTCCTACGAGCAGTACTTC. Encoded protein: CAISATTSLSSYEQYF.